This is a list of T cell receptor beta chains from one sample in a study of monozygotic twins with cystic fibrosis. Repertoires were generated with immunoSEQ multiplex PCR, while TCRdb's copy carries only in-frame clones and drops some. The table has around 34,000 clones, roughly three fifths seen once. Sequencing was performed on blood. The receptors were gathered from a girl under 18 with cystic fibrosis. Both conserved end residues are part of each CDR3. Each record gives: D gene, V gene, clone size, J gene, CDR3 protein, CDR3 DNA. D genes are given only for firm matches. Not all rows give a size; the values are once, few, many and, for expanded clones, a class.

TRBD2,TRBV19,NA,TRBJ2-2,CASSMRGAGELFF,TGTGCCAGTAGTATGCGGGGGGCCGGGGAGCTGTTTTTT
NA,TRBV6-5,NA,TRBJ2-5,CASSPSRRDQETQYF,TGTGCCAGCAGCCCATCTAGGCGGGACCAAGAGACCCAGTACTTC
NA,TRBV7-2,few,TRBJ2-5,CASSLMGQRVGETQYF,TGTGCCAGCAGCTTGATGGGACAGCGGGTAGGGGAGACCCAGTACTTC
NA,TRBV5-6,once,TRBJ1-2,CASSSTGSNYGYTF,TGTGCCAGCAGCAGTACAGGGTCTAACTATGGCTACACCTTC
NA,TRBV9,NA,TRBJ1-2,CASSDAREEISNGYTF,TGTGCCAGCAGCGATGCCCGGGAGGAGATAAGTAACGGCTACACCTTC
NA,TRBV5-1,NA,TRBJ1-1,CASSLDRAPTEAFF,TGCGCCAGCAGCTTGGACAGGGCCCCCACTGAAGCTTTCTTT
NA,TRBV18,NA,TRBJ1-5,CASSPGAYSNQPQHF,TGTGCCAGCTCACCAGGGGCTTATAGCAATCAGCCCCAGCATTTT
NA,TRBV7-9,NA,TRBJ2-1,CASSSDNEQFF,TGTGCCAGCAGCTCGGACAATGAGCAGTTCTTC
NA,TRBV27,NA,TRBJ2-1,CASSFSGTTNEQFF,TGTGCCAGCAGTTTCTCCGGGACCACCAATGAGCAGTTCTTC
NA,TRBV5-4,NA,TRBJ2-5,CASSLGGMRAETQYF,TGTGCCAGCAGCTTGGGAGGGATGAGGGCGGAGACCCAGTACTTC
TRBD1,TRBV5-1,NA,TRBJ2-1,CASSPRGSVPYNEQFF,TGCGCCAGCAGCCCCAGGGGGTCGGTCCCGTACAATGAGCAGTTCTTC
NA,TRBV11-2,NA,TRBJ2-3,CASSFEAELTDTQYF,TGTGCCAGCAGCTTCGAGGCGGAACTCACAGATACGCAGTATTTT
NA,TRBV7-2,NA,TRBJ2-2,CASSLPVWRDTGELFF,TGTGCCAGCAGCCTCCCGGTATGGCGCGACACCGGGGAGCTGTTTTTT
TRBD2,TRBV5-1,NA,TRBJ2-1,CASSSPGLAAYNEQFF,TGCGCCAGCAGCTCCCCCGGACTAGCGGCGTACAATGAGCAGTTCTTC
TRBD1,TRBV7-2,NA,TRBJ1-1,CASSPRTGTVNTEAFF,TGTGCCAGCAGCCCTCGGACAGGAACGGTGAACACTGAAGCTTTCTTT
NA,TRBV18,NA,TRBJ2-1,CASSPVEGLNEQFF,TGTGCCAGCTCACCAGTGGAGGGCCTGAATGAGCAGTTCTTC
NA,TRBV5-4,NA,TRBJ2-2,CASSLTGSNTGELFF,TGTGCCAGCAGCTTGACAGGATCGAACACCGGGGAGCTGTTTTTT
NA,TRBV20-1,NA,TRBJ2-5,CSARVQETQYF,TGCAGTGCTAGAGTCCAAGAGACCCAGTACTTC
TRBD1,TRBV15,NA,TRBJ2-6,CATTGGAGANVLTF,TGTGCCACCACAGGGGGCGCTGGGGCCAACGTCCTGACTTTC
TRBD2,TRBV30,NA,TRBJ2-2,CAWSRIAGGSGELFF,TGTGCCTGGAGTAGAATAGCGGGTGGATCCGGGGAGCTGTTTTTT
TRBD1,TRBV19,few,TRBJ2-7,CASRSSGTGVNEQYF,TGTGCCAGTAGGAGCTCCGGGACAGGGGTAAACGAGCAGTACTTC
NA,TRBV2,NA,TRBJ2-1,CASSEAPQFF,TGTGCCAGCAGTGAAGCGCCGCAGTTCTTC
NA,TRBV29-1,NA,TRBJ1-1,CSVIGHLREAFF,TGCAGCGTTATCGGCCACTTAAGGGAAGCTTTCTTT
NA,TRBV5-1,few,TRBJ1-1,CASSPSRFAEAFF,TGCGCCAGCAGCCCAAGTAGGTTTGCTGAAGCTTTCTTT
NA,TRBV18,NA,TRBJ2-7,CASSSAYEQYF,TGTGCCAGCTCCTCGGCCTACGAGCAGTACTTC
TRBD1,TRBV27,few,TRBJ1-1,CASRKAGGAHTEAFF,TGTGCCAGCAGGAAGGCAGGGGGCGCCCACACTGAAGCTTTCTTT
TRBD1,TRBV6-5,NA,TRBJ1-2,CASSPIQGGYTF,TGTGCCAGCAGCCCAATACAGGGGGGCTACACCTTC
NA,TRBV29-1,NA,TRBJ1-5,CSVSNGLGGFSDQPQHF,TGCAGCGTTTCAAACGGGTTGGGGGGCTTTAGCGATCAGCCCCAGCATTTT
TRBD2,TRBV7-2,once,TRBJ2-3,CASSDLAAYTDTQYF,TGTGCCAGCAGCGATCTAGCGGCATACACAGATACGCAGTATTTT
TRBD2,TRBV11-2,NA,TRBJ2-7,CASRPLGGSLYEQYF,TGTGCCAGCCGCCCTTTGGGCGGGAGCTTGTACGAGCAGTACTTC
NA,TRBV30,NA,TRBJ2-3,CAWTKWGDTQYF,TGTGCCTGGACCAAATGGGGGGATACGCAGTATTTT
NA,TRBV7-8,NA,TRBJ1-1,CASSLGIGTAYNTEAFF,TGTGCCAGCAGCTTAGGGATAGGTACAGCTTACAACACTGAAGCTTTCTTT
NA,TRBV7-6,NA,TRBJ2-6,CASSLVSGTGANVLTF,TGTGCCAGCAGCTTAGTTTCAGGGACTGGGGCCAACGTCCTGACTTTC
NA,TRBV29-1,few,TRBJ2-7,CSAVDRATYEQYF,TGCAGCGCCGTTGATAGGGCAACCTACGAGCAGTACTTC
TRBD2,TRBV4-1,NA,TRBJ2-1,CASSQGKGLAGEWDNEQFF,TGCGCCAGCAGCCAAGGGAAGGGACTAGCGGGAGAGTGGGACAATGAGCAGTTCTTC
NA,TRBV29-1,NA,TRBJ2-1,CSVEARWRHNEQFF,TGCAGCGTTGAGGCCCGTTGGAGGCACAATGAGCAGTTCTTC
NA,TRBV7-2,NA,TRBJ1-2,CASSLGSQRAYGYTF,TGTGCCAGCAGCTTAGGTTCCCAGAGAGCCTATGGCTACACCTTC
NA,TRBV7-2,NA,TRBJ2-1,CASSFAPTNEQFF,TGTGCCAGCAGCTTCGCGCCCACCAATGAGCAGTTCTTC
NA,TRBV27,few,TRBJ2-1,CASSLYRVNEQFF,TGTGCCAGCAGTTTATACAGGGTCAATGAGCAGTTCTTC
TRBD1,TRBV19,NA,TRBJ1-5,CVVRQGGDQPQHF,TGTGTCGTCCGACAGGGTGGGGATCAGCCCCAGCATTTT
NA,TRBV11-2,NA,TRBJ2-2,CASSLGLTNTGELFF,TGTGCCAGCAGCTTAGGGCTCACGAACACCGGGGAGCTGTTTTTT
TRBD1,TRBV5-8,once,TRBJ1-2,CASSGGQGIYYGYTF,TGTGCCAGCAGCGGGGGACAGGGGATTTACTATGGCTACACCTTC
NA,TRBV30,NA,TRBJ2-1,CAFSGGPYNEQFF,TGTGCCTTTAGCGGAGGCCCCTACAATGAGCAGTTCTTC
TRBD1,TRBV7-8,few,TRBJ2-7,CASSGQGAREQYF,TGTGCCAGCAGCGGACAGGGGGCGAGGGAGCAGTACTTC
NA,TRBV6-5,NA,TRBJ2-7,CASSYSTASSQNEQYF,TGTGCCAGCAGTTACTCGACCGCTAGCTCCCAGAACGAGCAGTACTTC
TRBD1,TRBV29-1,NA,TRBJ1-2,CSVPGQGVYTF,TGCAGCGTCCCGGGACAGGGAGTCTACACCTTC
TRBD1,TRBV6-1,few,TRBJ1-1,CASSDPGQGIGTEAFF,TGTGCCAGCAGTGATCCGGGACAGGGGATTGGCACTGAAGCTTTCTTT
NA,TRBV28,NA,TRBJ1-5,CASSLTGGNQPQHF,TGTGCCAGCAGTTTAACGGGGGGCAATCAGCCCCAGCATTTT
NA,TRBV30,NA,TRBJ2-1,CASQYLDEQFF,TGTGCCTCGCAGTATTTGGATGAGCAGTTCTTC
NA,TRBV5-1,few,TRBJ1-2,CASSSGTGNYGYTF,TGCGCCAGCAGCTCCGGGACGGGGAACTATGGCTACACCTTC
NA,TRBV9,NA,TRBJ2-2,CASRLGTGELFF,TGTGCCAGCCGTCTTGGCACCGGGGAGCTGTTTTTT
NA,TRBV5-4,NA,TRBJ1-1,CASSSPNSGNAEAFF,TGTGCCAGCAGCTCACCCAACTCAGGGAATGCTGAAGCTTTCTTT